This T cell receptor beta chain was identified during a study of cytomegalovirus exposure and HLA in healthy donors. This clone occurred a few times. Antigen specificity is unknown. Researchers ran the PCR with 60 Vbeta and 13 Jbeta primers. Clones were sequenced by immunoSEQ multiplex PCR, and TCRdb holds only the in-frame ones, with some missing. The sample records around 230,000 clones, roughly 73% being singletons. Per germline, CDR1 SQVTM and CDR2 ANQGSEA. V was pared by 1 base and J by 4 bases, with 1 base of the junction left unmatched. The CDR3 is 14 amino acids. Findings and caveats of the study: The productive fraction for most TCR beta V segments was about 87% or about 30% in an earlier analysis. Later on, an analysis showed TCR association rates differing by HLA locus, with DRB1 the most and HLA-C the fewest. V- and J-gene trimming in TCR beta was tied to a missense DCLRE1C variant by an analysis performed later. Many donors carried some public TCRs, although rarity characterized most TCR sequences.

The sequenced material came from PBMCs. The chain recombines TRBV29-1 with TRBJ2-1; 10 bases are shared with TRBD2. This TCR was recovered from a boy aged 5-17 years in good health and CMV-seronegative. The CDR3 here is CSVEGTSGYNEQFF. CDR3 coding DNA: TGCAGCGTTGAAGGGACTAGCGGATACAATGAGCAGTTCTTC.